This T cell receptor beta chain is from a study of control samples from healthy donors and cancer patients. Some clones are missing from TCRdb's copy, which holds only in-frame ones; the method was immunoSEQ multiplex PCR. The sample holds 45,000 to 60,000 clones, approximately 92% seen once. After removal of 0 bases from V and 4 bases from J, the junction contained 11 bases not matched to a gene. The germline V gene has CDR1 WNHNN and CDR2 SYGVQD (reference sequence). CDR3 length: 18 amino acids. The sequence derives from a man aged 30 to 45 with colorectal cancer. V usage is TRBV10-1 and J usage is TRBJ2-2; TRBD1 aligns across 7 bases. Sequencing input: PBMCs. CDR3 region: CASSESPRGTESTGELFF. The CDR3 coding sequence is TGCGCCAGCAGTGAGTCCCCCAGGGGGACAGAGAGCACCGGGGAGCTGTTTTTT.